These T cell receptor beta chains were read from a single sample in a study of T cell repertoires in aging, cancer and after chemotherapy. TCRdb processed the multiplex PCR reads anew with MiXCR; each CDR3 protein has one entry. Of around 5,200 distinct CDR3 sequences listed, roughly 28% were seen once; the top ten hold around 5%. Material for sequencing was blood. All receptors derive from a human donor in good health. Both conserved end residues are part of each CDR3. The D gene is left open where the match is weak. A row's size may be missing; if present it is once, few, many or a size class.

>few|TRBV6-2/TRBV6-3|TRBD2|TRBJ2-1
TGTGCCAGCAGTTACTCGAGGCGGGAGTTCGATGAGCAGTTCTTC
CASSYSRREFDEQFF
>.|TRBV4-3|.|TRBJ2-3
TGCGCCAGCAGCCAAGATACGCGCGGGGATCGCACAGATACGCAGTATTTT
CASSQDTRGDRTDTQYF
>.|TRBV6-1|.|TRBJ1-2
TGTGCCAGCAGTGATAGCGGGACCTATGGCTACACCTTC
CASSDSGTYGYTF
>.|TRBV7-9|.|TRBJ2-1
TGTGCCAGCAGCTTCCAAAACAGGGTTTACAATAAGCAGTTCTTC
CASSFQNRVYNKQFF
>.|TRBV5-1|.|TRBJ1-1
TGCGCCAGCAGCCCCCGAGGAATCGCGGGGAACACTGAAGCTTTCTTT
CASSPRGIAGNTEAFF
>.|TRBV7-2|.|TRBJ2-5
TGTGCCAGCTCCGGAGCAGAGACCCAGTACTTC
CASSGAETQYF
>.|TRBV27|TRBD1|TRBJ2-5
TGTGCCAGCAGTTTAGGGACAGCCCAAGAGACCCAGTACTTC
CASSLGTAQETQYF
>.|TRBV6-1|.|TRBJ1-4
TGTGCCAGCAGTGAAGCCCGGGGTGGAGAAAAACTGTTTTTT
CASSEARGGEKLFF
>.|TRBV12-3/TRBV12-4|TRBD1|TRBJ2-3
TGTGCCAGCAGTTTCTTCTCCGGGGACAGGCGCACAGATACGCAGTATTTT
CASSFFSGDRRTDTQYF
>medium-sized|TRBV6-5|.|TRBJ1-2
TGTGCCAGTAAAGGGGGTAACTATGGCTACACCTTC
CASKGGNYGYTF
>few|TRBV7-9|.|TRBJ2-3
TGTGCCAGCAGCTTTATGGCGGCTGCGGTGGCAGATACGCAGTATTTT
CASSFMAAAVADTQYF
>few|TRBV6-2/TRBV6-3|TRBD2|TRBJ2-4
TGTGCCAGCAGTTACAGCGGGAGAGTTAAAGAATACATTCAGTACTTC
CASSYSGRVKEYIQYF
>.|TRBV12-3/TRBV12-4|.|TRBJ1-2
TGTGCCAGCAGCGTCGACAGAGACTATGGCTACACCTTC
CASSVDRDYGYTF
>medium-sized|TRBV12-3/TRBV12-4|TRBD1|TRBJ2-3
TGTGCCAGCAGTCCCGACAGGGCGATGACAGATACGCAGTATTTT
CASSPDRAMTDTQYF
>.|TRBV5-4|.|TRBJ1-5
TGTGCCAGCAGCTTGGAAGGGGGGAATCAGCCCCAGCATTTT
CASSLEGGNQPQHF
>few|TRBV27|TRBD1|TRBJ2-2
TGTGCCAGCAGTTTAATCGGTAGGGGACAGGGAGGAACCGGGGAGCTGTTTTTT
CASSLIGRGQGGTGELFF
>.|TRBV6-1|.|TRBJ2-4
TGTGCCAGCAGGGCCAGACGAGAAGCCAAAAACATTCAGTACTTC
CASRARREAKNIQYF
>.|TRBV19|.|TRBJ2-7
TGTGCCAGTAGTATAGTTCCGGGTCCTTCCTACGAGCAGTACTTC
CASSIVPGPSYEQYF
>.|TRBV6-5|.|TRBJ2-7
TGTGCCAGCAGTTACTCGACAAGGGGACGTGGCGAGCAGTACTTC
CASSYSTRGRGEQYF
>few|TRBV5-4|.|TRBJ1-4
TGTGCCAGCAGCTTGCGGGGCAACTCTGGAAAACTGTTTTTT
CASSLRGNSGKLFF
>.|TRBV19|.|TRBJ1-5
TGTGCCAGTCAGAGCGAGTTGTATAGCAATCAGCCCCAGCATTTT
CASQSELYSNQPQHF
>.|TRBV10-3|.|TRBJ1-5
TGTGCCATCACTGTGATGGGGGATCAGCCCCAGCATTTT
CAITVMGDQPQHF
>.|TRBV30|TRBD1|TRBJ1-2
TGTGCCGGGGACAGGAGAAACTACTATGGCTACACCTTC
CAGDRRNYYGYTF
>few|TRBV12-3/TRBV12-4|.|TRBJ2-1
TGTGCCAGCGGCTCAGGGGCCGGTGAGCAGTTCTTC
CASGSGAGEQFF
>few|TRBV27|TRBD2|TRBJ2-1
TGTGCCAGCAGTTTACGGACTAGCGGGAGGGCGTCCTACAATGAGCAGTTCTTC
CASSLRTSGRASYNEQFF
>once|TRBV30|.|TRBJ1-3
TGTGCCTGGAGTGTGTCTGCCGGCTCTGGAAACACCATATATTTT
CAWSVSAGSGNTIYF
>medium-sized|TRBV5-6|TRBD1|TRBJ2-7
TGTGCCAGCAGCTTGCCCCCGGGGACAGGGGGTTCCTACGAGCAGTACTTC
CASSLPPGTGGSYEQYF
>.|TRBV30|.|TRBJ1-5
TGTGTCTGGGGGGACATGCCCGGCAATCAGCCCCAGCATTTT
CVWGDMPGNQPQHF
>few|TRBV5-1|TRBD1|TRBJ2-7
TGCGCCAGTCAAGTTGGACAGGGGGTTTACGAGCAGTACTTC
CASQVGQGVYEQYF
>.|TRBV20-1|.|TRBJ2-2
TGCAGTGCTAGTGAGGGACGGGAGACCGGGGAGCTGTTTTTT
CSASEGRETGELFF
>.|TRBV27|TRBD1|TRBJ1-1
TGTGCCAGCAGTCCCCCCGGGACAGGGAGGACTGAAGCTTTCTTT
CASSPPGTGRTEAFF
>few|TRBV5-4|TRBD2|TRBJ2-7
TGTGCCAGCAGCTCACATGCTAGCGGGAGGACTGGCGAGCAGTACTTC
CASSSHASGRTGEQYF
>few|TRBV27|TRBD1|TRBJ1-2
TGTGCCAGCAGTGCGGGACAGGGGATAGAGGGCTACACCTTC
CASSAGQGIEGYTF
>.|TRBV6-5|.|TRBJ1-2
TGTGCCAGCAGTTACTCGCCCAGGCGAGGCTACACCTTC
CASSYSPRRGYTF
>medium-sized|TRBV27|TRBD2|TRBJ2-7
TGTGCCAGCAGTCCGTGGGGAGGGTTGGGCTACGAGCAGTACTTC
CASSPWGGLGYEQYF
>medium-sized|TRBV5-4|.|TRBJ2-7
TGTGCCAGCAGCCCAGGACAGAGCTCCTACGAGCAGTACTTC
CASSPGQSSYEQYF